This TCR beta chain was sequenced for a study of post-analysis software for immune sequencing data. This clonotype was seen many times. As yet, its antigen is unknown. Study-wide results and caveats: The study found TRBV5-6, TRBV5-1 and TRBV20-1 among 4 or 5 TRBV segments more frequent in patients than controls. Same-batch preparations were strongly co-clustered by F measure.

The library was made from cDNA and included unique molecular identifiers. Each CDR3 protein gets one entry after TCRdb re-called the PCR reads with MiXCR. The data hold about 760,000 distinct CDR3 sequences, with approximately 30% observed a single time. Germline assignment: CDR1 MNHNS and CDR2 SASEGT. V was clipped by 4 bases and J by 3 bases, with 19 bases between them. The CDR3 has 16 residues. Sample: blood. V is TRBV6-1 and J is TRBJ2-7, with D possibly being TRBD1 (5 bases). This sequence originates from a girl aged 10 to 17 with multiple sclerosis. Here the CDR3 DNA reads TGTGCCAGCAGTGGGACACAGGCGGAAAGATACTACGAGCAGTACTTC. The encoded protein is CASSGTQAERYYEQYF.